This TCR beta chain was identified in a study of siplizumab effects on memory and regulatory T cells. J gave up 3 bases and V 2 bases, and 8 bases lay outside the gene matches. CDR3 length equals 16 residues. Germline CDR1 SGDLS, CDR2 YYNGEE. Study-level findings and limits: The naive T cell population seemed more diverse than memory cells and seemed a major contributor to the alloresponse.

About this clone itself: The antigen is not known.

Sequencing was performed with immunoSEQ multiplex PCR; in TCRdb, only in-frame clones are kept and a portion is missing. The sample shows approximately 100,000 clones, 91% of them seen only once. The TCR originated in a human donor in good health. Some clones in this sample may be carry-over from other donors' samples. The chain is built from TRBV9 and TRBJ2-3, with 8 bases lining up with TRBD2. Sequenced material: CD4+ T cells sorted from blood. CDR3 in amino acids: CASSVGSGALTDTQYF. CDR3 nucleotides: TGTGCCAGCAGCGTCGGTAGCGGGGCACTAACAGATACGCAGTATTTT.